These 23 T cell receptor beta chains originate from one sample sequenced in a study of blood T cell repertoires in COVID-19. Data came from immunoSEQ multiplex PCR; TCRdb stores just in-frame clones and leaves some out. This table holds about 240,000 clones, roughly 90% found once. Sequencing was carried out using peripheral blood. The origin of the receptors is a man in his 60s who had recovered from COVID-19.

The rearrangement joins TRBV5-1 to TRBJ2-2; the match to TRBD1 covers 7 bases. Trimming removed 4 bases from V and 5 bases from J; junction bases left unmatched: 8. The CDR3 is 15 residues long. Germline CDR1 reads SGHRS; CDR2 reads YFSETQ. CDR3 sequence reads: CASSPGTEITGELFF. The CDR3 DNA sequence: TGCGCCAGCAGCCCTGGGACAGAAATAACCGGGGAGCTGTTTTTT.

This clone was counted only a few times. The chain uses TRBV6-5 and TRBJ2-2; D call uncertain. Trimming cost V 4 bases and J 6 bases, with 12 bases left between them. CDR1 and CDR2 (germline): MNHEY, SVGAGI. The CDR3 loop spans 14 amino acids. The CDR3 loop is CASSSLVAAGELFF. CDR3 coding DNA: TGTGCCAGCAGTTCCCTCGTAGCCGCCGGGGAGCTGTTTTTT.

The gene calls are TRBV10-3 and TRBJ1-2; D is ambiguous. Trimming took 5 bases from V and 3 from J, leaving 13 bases between them. The CDR3 covers 14 residues. CDR1 is ENHRY, CDR2 SYGVKD, per germline. The CDR3 region is CAISLAGMDYGYTF. CDR3 bases: TGTGCCATCAGTCTGGCAGGCATGGACTATGGCTACACCTTC.

The gene calls are TRBV10-1 and TRBJ1-2, with D possibly being TRBD1 (6 bases). The CDR3 is made up of 13 amino acids. V lost 6 bases to trimming and J lost 4 bases, with 12 bases between them. Germline V lookup: CDR1 WNHNN, CDR2 SYGVQD (reference sequence). The CDR3: CASSPDSAYGYTF. In nucleotides, the CDR3 is TGCGCCAGCAGCCCGGACAGTGCCTATGGCTACACCTTC.

The chain combines TRBV6-4 with TRBJ1-1; possibly TRBD1 for D (6 bases). Germline-derived CDR1 and CDR2 are MRHNA and SNTAGT. This CDR3 spans 13 amino acids. Between the trimmed V and J ends, which lost 6 bases and 1 base, there was a span of 9 bases. The CDR3 bases are TGTGCCAGCAGGAACAGGGAGAACACTGAAGCTTTCTTT. As protein: CASRNRENTEAFF.

Only a few counts were recorded for this clone. The chain joins TRBV6-5 to TRBJ1-4; D might be TRBD1 (6 bases). The CDR3 length is 14 residues. Trimming shortened V by 6 bases and J by 8 bases, and 16 bases separated the two germline ends. Germline assignment: CDR1 MNHEY and CDR2 SVGAGI. CDR3 loop: CASRLQGSKEKLFF. CDR3 bases: TGTGCCAGCAGGCTACAGGGAAGTAAGGAAAAACTGTTTTTT.

This clone was found a few times. CDR3 in amino acids: CASSEVRGSFWPQHF. For the CDR3, the DNA is TGTGCCAGTAGTGAAGTCCGGGGGTCCTTTTGGCCCCAGCATTTT. The chain employs TRBV19 and TRBJ1-5, with TRBD1 as a possible D gene (5 bases). This CDR3 region has 15 residues. Germline CDR1 and CDR2: LNHDA and SQIVND (reference sequence). V lost 5 bases and J 9 bases, leaving 20 bases between the germline ends. Together with reference TRBV19 and TRBJ1-5, the CDR3 gives the full variable domain: DGGITQSPKYLFRKEGQNVTLSCEQNLNHDAMYWYRQDPGQGLRLIYYSQIVNDFQKGDIAEGYSVSREKKESFPLTVTSAQKNPTAFYLCASSEVRGSFWPQHFGDGTRLSIL.

V is TRBV18 and J is TRBJ2-4; a weak D match, TRBD2 (6 bases). CDR1 is KGHSH, CDR2 LQKENI, per germline. CDR3 size: 16 residues. Trimming shortened V by 3 bases and J by 0 bases, and 12 bases separated the two germline ends. The CDR3, as DNA: TGTGCCAGCTCACCGCCTGGAGGGTTAGCCAAAAACATTCAGTACTTC. It codes for CASSPPGGLAKNIQYF.

The gene calls are TRBV10-1 and TRBJ2-1; D call uncertain. The CDR3 extends over 12 amino acids. V dropped 3 bases and J dropped 7 bases, with 7 bases sitting between them. Germline V gene sequence: CDR1 WNHNN, CDR2 SYGVQD (reference sequence). CDR3 region: CASSDVRNEQFF. The CDR3 nucleotides read TGCGCCAGCAGTGACGTGAGGAATGAGCAGTTCTTC.

CDR3 region: CAWSRDRGEKLFF. CDR3 nucleotide sequence: TGTGCCTGGAGTAGGGACAGGGGTGAAAAACTGTTTTTT. The V call is TRBV30, the J call TRBJ1-4; 10 bases line up with TRBD1. CDR3 length: 13 amino acids. V trimming: 2 bases; J trimming: 7 bases; junction bases outside the gene matches: 1. Germline values: CDR1 GTSNPN, CDR2 SVGIG (reference sequence).

The chain recombines TRBV5-1 with TRBJ1-3; 7 bases fit TRBD1. Germline V lookup: CDR1 SGHRS, CDR2 YFSETQ. The CDR3 contains 15 residues. V lost 4 bases to trimming and J lost 4 bases; unmatched junction nucleotides: 8. CDR3 coding DNA: TGCGCCAGCAGCCCTACGACAGGGACGGGAAACACCATATATTTT. This sequence encodes CASSPTTGTGNTIYF.

V usage is TRBV19 and J usage is TRBJ1-1; 8 bases align to TRBD1. This CDR3 has 12 residues. Germline V lookup: CDR1 LNHDA, CDR2 SQIVND (reference sequence). Trimming removed 11 bases from V and 0 bases from J; junction bases left unmatched: 2. The CDR3 spells CAAGGMNTEAFF. The CDR3, as DNA: TGTGCCGCAGGGGGCATGAACACTGAAGCTTTCTTT.

This clone showed up many times. V usage is TRBV30 and J usage is TRBJ2-1; a possible D gene is TRBD2 (6 bases). The CDR3 runs 15 residues. V shed 0 bases and J shed 6 bases, with 15 bases lying between them. Germline CDR1 GTSNPN, CDR2 SVGIG (reference sequence). CDR3 loop: CAWSVGGAVVNEQFF. CDR3 nucleotide sequence: TGTGCCTGGAGTGTAGGAGGGGCAGTTGTCAATGAGCAGTTCTTC.

The genes are TRBV28 and TRBJ2-7; TRBD1 aligns across 11 bases. The CDR3 sequence is 15 residues long. Germline V CDR1 and CDR2: MDHEN, SYDVKM. Trimming removed 6 bases from V and 4 bases from J; junction bases left unmatched: 8. The CDR3 coding sequence is TGTGCCAGCAGCCCCGGGACAGGGGGTTTGTACGAGCAGTACTTC. It encodes CASSPGTGGLYEQYF.

The chain recombines TRBV5-8 with TRBJ2-5, with D possibly being TRBD1 (5 bases). V dropped 4 bases and J dropped 5 bases, with 18 bases sitting between them. The CDR3 has 15 amino acids. Germline V gene lookup returns CDR1 SGHTS and CDR2 YDEGEE. The CDR3 DNA is TGTGCCAGCAGCGGAAGGGGTTTCTCCCGGGAGACCCAGTACTTC. This translates into CASSGRGFSRETQYF.

This clone was detected once. The chain combines TRBV14 with TRBJ2-2; a weak D match, TRBD1 (6 bases). Per the germline V gene, CDR1 is SGHDN and CDR2 is FVKESK. The V gene lost 4 bases and the J gene lost 4 bases, with 13 bases spanning the gap. This CDR3 region has 15 residues. In DNA, the CDR3 is TGTGCCAGCAGCCGGGACATCACTCTCACCGGGGAGCTGTTTTTT. Encoded protein: CASSRDITLTGELFF.

This sequence joins TRBV7-2 and TRBJ2-3, with TRBD2 identical over 11 bases. The CDR3 runs 15 residues. V trimming: 1 base; J trimming: 8 bases; junction bases outside the gene matches: 5. CDR1 is SGHTA and CDR2 is FQGNSA in the germline V gene. The DNA of the CDR3 is TGTGCCAGCAGCTTAGGCCGGCTAGCGGGGGGTACGCAGTATTTT. Translating gives CASSLGRLAGGTQYF.

The sample holds a few counts of this clone. The chain carries TRBV5-1 and TRBJ2-7; the D gene is possibly TRBD1 (6 bases). CDR1 is SGHRS, CDR2 YFSETQ, per germline. The CDR3 extends over 13 amino acids. Trimming took off 4 bases at V and 4 bases at J, with 12 bases between the two ends. Here the CDR3 reads CASSRTRGYEQYF. CDR3 DNA sequence: TGCGCCAGCAGCCGTACCAGGGGATACGAGCAGTACTTC.

This chain joins TRBV11-2 and TRBJ1-6, with 7 bases lining up with TRBD1. The CDR3 covers 14 residues. CDR1 SGHAT and CDR2 FQNNGV come from the germline V gene. Germline trimming cut 4 bases from V and 7 bases from J; bases unmatched to any gene: 4. This CDR3 is CASSSTTGNSPLHF. CDR3 nucleotide sequence: TGTGCCAGCAGCTCCACGACAGGGAATTCACCCCTCCACTTT.

The chain links TRBV3-1 (or the pseudogene TRBV3-2) to TRBJ1-1; 7 bases agree with TRBD1. Germline CDR1 LGHDT, CDR2 YNNKEL (reference sequence). The V and J ends lost 4 bases and 2 bases, in that order; junction bases with no gene match: 4. The CDR3 covers 14 residues. The CDR3 sequence is CASSLRDSNTEAFF. DNA of the CDR3: TGTGCCAGCAGCCTGCGGGACAGCAACACTGAAGCTTTCTTT.

The gene calls are TRBV27 and TRBJ1-2; D is perhaps TRBD1 (5 bases). The CDR3 loop spans 14 amino acids. Germline V gene lookup returns CDR1 MNHEY and CDR2 SMNVEV (reference sequence). V was clipped by 5 bases and J by 4 bases, with 14 bases between them. CDR3 region: CASSPGTSVYGYTF. CDR3 sequence (DNA): TGTGCCAGCAGTCCCGGGACTTCCGTCTATGGCTACACCTTC.

The chain has TRBV3-1 (or the pseudogene TRBV3-2) and TRBJ1-3; D gene uncertain. Germline values: CDR1 LGHDT, CDR2 YNNKEL (reference sequence). Trimming pared 4 bases from V and 0 bases from J, leaving 10 bases between. This CDR3 has 15 residues. CDR3 DNA sequence: TGTGCCAGCAGCCGGACTCCCACCTCTGGAAACACCATATATTTT. The encoded protein is CASSRTPTSGNTIYF.

The chain has TRBV12-5 and TRBJ2-7, with a tentative D call TRBD1 (6 bases). Trimming cost V 6 bases and J 2 bases, with 11 bases left between them. In germline, CDR1 is LGHNT, CDR2 FRNRAP. This CDR3 has 13 residues. The CDR3 nucleotides are TGTGCTAGTGGCAGGGGAATTCCCTACGAGCAGTACTTC. Translation gives CASGRGIPYEQYF.